The next 13 T cell receptor beta chains were all read from a single sample in a study of CXCR3-negative and CXCR3-positive naive CD8 T cells. The authors made the TRB cDNA libraries by 5' RACE using UMI labels. TCRdb derives one entry per CDR3 protein from the 5' RACE reads, leaving out DNA. The sample yields roughly 50,000 distinct CDR3 sequences, of which the top ten take up about 0.61%. Study results and caveats: CXCR3-positive naive cells had TRB CDR3s that were more hydrophobic than CXCR3-negative naive cells had.

These receptors have no known antigen. Sequencing used naive CXCR3+ CD8+ T cells from blood. Subset in this sample: CD45RO-CCR7+CD27+CD95- naive CD8+ T cells expressing CXCR3 (TNR3+). Receptors were obtained from a human donor in good health. Some clones in this sample may be carry-over from other donors' samples.

CDR3 in amino acids: CSVGRDSSYEQYF. The chain carries TRBV29-1 and TRBJ2-7; the D call of TRBD1 rests on TCRdb alone, since no DNA is present to check it. The CDR3 is 13 residues long. Germline V CDR1 and CDR2: SQVTM, ANQGSEA.

The J gene is TRBJ2-5, the V gene TRBV12-3 or TRBV12-4; lacking DNA, the TRBD1 call made by TCRdb goes unchecked. The CDR3 has 14 residues. The CDR3 reads CASSLVVGLETQYF.

The chain has TRBV29-1 and TRBJ2-7; TCRdb reports TRBD1, a call that lacks DNA to check it against. The CDR3 spans 15 residues. CDR1 SQVTM and CDR2 ANQGSEA come from the germline V gene. The CDR3 spells CSVIHRDPSSYEQYF.

This chain connects TRBV29-1 to TRBJ1-2; the D call from TCRdb, TRBD1, cannot be confirmed without DNA. Germline values: CDR1 SQVTM, CDR2 ANQGSEA. The length of the CDR3 is 12 residues. The chain's CDR3 is CSALPGGYGYTF.

The chain couples TRBV4-3 to TRBJ2-1; TCRdb's assignment of TRBD1 cannot be checked, as there is no DNA. Per germline, CDR1 LGHNA and CDR2 YSLEER. CDR3 length equals 13 residues. The CDR3 spells CASSRDRYNEQFF.

The rearrangement uses TRBV29-1 and TRBJ2-7. The CDR3 has 12 amino acids. Germline CDR1 and CDR2: SQVTM and ANQGSEA. The CDR3 is CSVETDAYEQYF.

The chain carries TRBV10-3 and TRBJ2-7; TCRdb lists TRBD2, though no DNA is available to test this call. Germline V lookup: CDR1 ENHRY, CDR2 SYGVKD. CDR3 size: 13 residues. This CDR3 reads CAIKERGAYEQYF.

The V call is TRBV7-3, the J call TRBJ2-1. Germline CDR1 and CDR2: SGHTA and FQGTGA. The CDR3 consists of 11 residues. CDR3 loop: CASSSVGEQFF.

This rearrangement joins TRBV4-3 to TRBJ2-1; TCRdb outputs TRBD1, but without DNA this stays unchecked. Germline V gives CDR1 LGHNA, CDR2 YSLEER. The CDR3 spans 14 residues. CDR3 amino acids: CASSQWGPDNEQFF.

The chain uses TRBV5-1 and TRBJ2-1; TCRdb's D call of TRBD1 is untestable without DNA. The V gene's germline CDR1 is SGHRS and CDR2 YFSETQ. The CDR3 runs 19 residues. CDR3 in amino acids: CASSHFPGTGMSSYNEQFF.

The chain recombines TRBV6-2 or TRBV6-3 with TRBJ2-2; TCRdb proposes TRBD1, but this gene call is untestable without DNA. This CDR3 is 15 amino acids long. CDR1 MNHEY and CDR2 SVGEGT come from the germline V gene. The CDR3 reads CASSTPGGATGELFF.

The chain carries TRBV5-4 and TRBJ2-1; the D gene TCRdb calls, TRBD2, cannot be checked with no DNA. Looked up from germline, CDR1 is SGHNT and CDR2 is YYREEE (reference sequence). This CDR3 has 15 residues. CDR3 in amino acids: CASSSGRGLLTEQFF. Supplemented by reference TRBV5-4 and TRBJ2-1, the full variable domain reads ETGVTQSPTHLIKTRGQQVTLRCSSQSGHNTVSWYQQALGQGPQFIFQYYREEENGRGNFPPRFSGLQFPNYSSELNVNALELDDSALYLCASSSGRGLLTEQFFGPGTRLTVL.

This chain links TRBV29-1 with TRBJ2-1; TCRdb calls TRBD1, which cannot be checked without DNA. The CDR3 is 11 residues long. The germline CDR1 and CDR2 sequences are SQVTM and ANQGSEA. The CDR3: CSAPGGNEQFF.